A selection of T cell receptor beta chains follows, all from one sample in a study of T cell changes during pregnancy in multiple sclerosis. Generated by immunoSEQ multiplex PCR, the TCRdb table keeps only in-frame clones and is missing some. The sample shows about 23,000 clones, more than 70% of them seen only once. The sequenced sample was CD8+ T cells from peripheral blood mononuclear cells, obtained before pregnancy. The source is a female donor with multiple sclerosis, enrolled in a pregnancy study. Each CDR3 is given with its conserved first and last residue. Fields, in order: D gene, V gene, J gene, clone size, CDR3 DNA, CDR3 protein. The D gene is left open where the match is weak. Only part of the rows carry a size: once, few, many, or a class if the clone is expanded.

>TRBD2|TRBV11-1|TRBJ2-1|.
TGTGCCAGCAGCGCGCCAGGACTAGCGGGAGGTGGGGAGCAGTTCTTC
CASSAPGLAGGGEQFF
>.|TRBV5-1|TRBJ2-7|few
TGCGCCAGCAGCTTGGCCGCGGAGCTGCCCTACGAGCAGTACTTC
CASSLAAELPYEQYF
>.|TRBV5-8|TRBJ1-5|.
TGTGCCAGCAGCTCTAGGACAGTCCCCGGGTGGCCCCAGCATTTT
CASSSRTVPGWPQHF
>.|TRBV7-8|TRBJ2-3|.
TGTGCCAGCAGCTTACCCCCGCGTGCGGGGCCCTTGGGAGATACGCAGTATTTT
CASSLPPRAGPLGDTQYF
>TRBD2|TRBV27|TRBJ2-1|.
TGTGCCAGCAGTTTATTGGCTAGCGGAGATTACAATGAGCAGTTCTTC
CASSLLASGDYNEQFF
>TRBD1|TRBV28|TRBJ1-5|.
TGTGCCAGCAGTCCCGGGACAGCTGTTAGTCAGCCCCAGCATTTT
CASSPGTAVSQPQHF
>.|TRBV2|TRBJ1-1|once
TGTGCCAGCAGTGAAACAGGGCAGAACACTGAAGCTTTCTTT
CASSETGQNTEAFF
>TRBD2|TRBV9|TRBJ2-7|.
TGTGCCAGCAGCGTAGCCGGGGGGAACTCCTACGAGCAGTACTTC
CASSVAGGNSYEQYF
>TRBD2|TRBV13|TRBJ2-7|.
TGTGCCAGCAGCCCACCGGGACTAGCGGGGTACTACGAGCAGTACTTC
CASSPPGLAGYYEQYF
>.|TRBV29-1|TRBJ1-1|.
TGCAGCGTTGGGTCGGCCAGGGGAAACACTGAAGCTTTCTTT
CSVGSARGNTEAFF
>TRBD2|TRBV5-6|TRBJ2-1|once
TGTGCCAGCAGCCCGGCAACTAGCGGGAGATTAGAGTTCTTC
CASSPATSGRLEFF
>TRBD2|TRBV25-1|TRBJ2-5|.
TGTGCCAGCAGTGAAGAGACTAGCGGGAGTTGGCAAGAGACCCAGTACTTC
CASSEETSGSWQETQYF
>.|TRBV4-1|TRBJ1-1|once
TGCGCCAGCAGCCAATACAGGGAGGGAACTGAAGCTTTCTTT
CASSQYREGTEAFF
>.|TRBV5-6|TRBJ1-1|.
TGTGCCAGCAGCGAGGCTACAGGTAACACTGAAGCTTTCTTT
CASSEATGNTEAFF
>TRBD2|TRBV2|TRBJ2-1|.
TGTGCCAGCAGGGGGACTAGCGGGGGGAATGAGCAGTTCTTC
CASRGTSGGNEQFF
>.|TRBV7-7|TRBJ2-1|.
TGTGCTAGCAGCTTATTCCCGGGACACAGCTCCTACAATGAGCAGTTCTTC
CASSLFPGHSSYNEQFF
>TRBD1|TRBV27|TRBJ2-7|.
TGTGCCAGCAGTTTTGTCGGGACAGGGATTTACGAGCAGTACTTC
CASSFVGTGIYEQYF
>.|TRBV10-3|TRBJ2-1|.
TGTGCCATCAGTGGGGCTACTAGGGTGTCACACAATGAGCAGTTCTTC
CAISGATRVSHNEQFF
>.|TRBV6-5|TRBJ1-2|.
TGTGCCAGCAGTTACTTAGGGGGTGACTATGGCTACACCTTC
CASSYLGGDYGYTF
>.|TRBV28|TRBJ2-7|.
TGTGCCAGCAGTTTTATAGGGGGCTCCTACGAGCAGTACTTC
CASSFIGGSYEQYF
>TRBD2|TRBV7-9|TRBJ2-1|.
TGTGCCAGCAGCCCGATGACTAGCGGGAAAAGCTCCTACAATGAGCAGTTCTTC
CASSPMTSGKSSYNEQFF
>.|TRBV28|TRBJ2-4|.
TGTGCCAGCAGTTCCTTACGGGGGTCTTTCGCCAAAAACATTCAGTACTTC
CASSSLRGSFAKNIQYF
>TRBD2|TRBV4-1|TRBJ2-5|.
TGCGCCAGCAGCCAAGGAGCTAGCGGGACCCTGGAGGAGACCCAGTACTTC
CASSQGASGTLEETQYF
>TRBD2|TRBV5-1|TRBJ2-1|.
TGCGCCAGCAGCTTGAAGGCGGGAGGGCCGGATGAGCAGTTCTTC
CASSLKAGGPDEQFF
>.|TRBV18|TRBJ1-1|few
TGTGCCAGCTCACCCGAGGGACAGAACACTGAAGCTTTCTTT
CASSPEGQNTEAFF
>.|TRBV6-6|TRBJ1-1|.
TGTGCCAGCAGGCCAGACAAGAACACTGAAGCTTTCTTT
CASRPDKNTEAFF
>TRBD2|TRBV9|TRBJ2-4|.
TGTGCCAGCAGCGTAGTAGGGACTAGCGGGTGGGGAGGCATTCAGTACTTC
CASSVVGTSGWGGIQYF
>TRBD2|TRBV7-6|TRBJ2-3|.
TGTGCCAGCAGCTCCCCGGCCGGGGGTACCGCTAGCGGGAGCAGTACAGATACGCAGTATTTT
CASSSPAGGTASGSSTDTQYF
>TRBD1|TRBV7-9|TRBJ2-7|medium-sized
TGTGCCAGCAGCCAAAACGACAGGGGTCGTAGGTACTTC
CASSQNDRGRRYF
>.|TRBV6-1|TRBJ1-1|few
TGTGCCAGCAGTACCAGGGAGAACACTGAAGCTTTCTTT
CASSTRENTEAFF
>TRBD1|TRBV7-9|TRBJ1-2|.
TGTGCCAGCAGCCCTCCCGGGACAGCCGGGGACTATGGCTACACCTTC
CASSPPGTAGDYGYTF
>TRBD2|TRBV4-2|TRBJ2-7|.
TGTGCCAGCAGCCAAACCGGGACTACTTACGAGCAGTACTTC
CASSQTGTTYEQYF
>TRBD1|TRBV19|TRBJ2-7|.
TGTGCCAGTAGTCCCGGACAGGGTACCTACGAGCAGTACTTC
CASSPGQGTYEQYF
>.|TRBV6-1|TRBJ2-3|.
TGTGCCAGCAGTGTTACTTTTAGCGGACGAGTGTTAAATACGCAGTATTTT
CASSVTFSGRVLNTQYF
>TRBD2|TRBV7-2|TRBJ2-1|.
TGTGCCAGCAGCTTAGCATTCCTAGCGGGATCCGGCTACAATGAGCAGTTCTTC
CASSLAFLAGSGYNEQFF
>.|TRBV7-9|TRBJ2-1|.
TGTGCCAGCAGCTTTAGCGGCAATGAGCAGTTCTTC
CASSFSGNEQFF
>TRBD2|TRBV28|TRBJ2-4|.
TGTGCCAGCAGTTCATGGACTAGCGGGAGAGTTGGGGCCAAAAACATTCAGTACTTC
CASSSWTSGRVGAKNIQYF
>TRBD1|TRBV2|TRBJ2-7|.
TGTGCCAGCAGTGTCCCCGGGACAGGCGAGCAGTACTTC
CASSVPGTGEQYF
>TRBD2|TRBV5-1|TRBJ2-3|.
TGCGCCAGCAGCTTTGGCTGGACTAGCGGGACCACAGATACGCAGTATTTT
CASSFGWTSGTTDTQYF
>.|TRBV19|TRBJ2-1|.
TGTGCCAGTAGTTCCGGGACTCTCCTCTTCGAGCAGTTCTTC
CASSSGTLLFEQFF
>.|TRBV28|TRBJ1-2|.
TGTGCCAGCAGTGAAATTAGGACAGCTAGCTATGGCTACACCTTC
CASSEIRTASYGYTF
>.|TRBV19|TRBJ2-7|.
TGTGCCAGTAGTATAGGGGCAGACTACGAGCAGTACTTC
CASSIGADYEQYF
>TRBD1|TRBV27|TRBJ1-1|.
TGTGCCAGCAGTTCCCCGGACAGGGAAGCTTTCTTT
CASSSPDREAFF
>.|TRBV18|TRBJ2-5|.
TGTGCCAGCTCACCACGGGCGCGCCAGGAGGGGTACTTC
CASSPRARQEGYF
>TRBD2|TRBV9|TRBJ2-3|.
TGTGCCAGCAGCGTCCTCAGCGGGACTAGCACAGATACGCAGTATTTT
CASSVLSGTSTDTQYF
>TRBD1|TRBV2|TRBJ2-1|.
TGTGCCAGCAGTGAGGGGGGGGGACAGGGGCGAACCTACAATGAGCAGTTCTTC
CASSEGGGQGRTYNEQFF
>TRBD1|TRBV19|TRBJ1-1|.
TGTGCCAGTAGTCAGGGGGGCCCGGGCACTGAAGCTTTCTTT
CASSQGGPGTEAFF
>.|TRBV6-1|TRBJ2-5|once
TGTGCCAGCAGTGAAGCGCGGACGGGACTGGAGACCCAGTACTTC
CASSEARTGLETQYF